This T cell receptor beta chain originates from a study of control samples from healthy donors and cancer patients. The germline gives CDR1 MDHEN, CDR2 SYDVKM. This CDR3 has 13 amino acids. V lost 6 bases to trimming and J lost 1 base, with 7 bases between them. The table came from immunoSEQ multiplex PCR; TCRdb's copy has only in-frame clones and leaves some out. This sample has about 150,000 clones; about nine tenths occur once, and the top ten carry approximately 3.2%. Sequencing was carried out using blood. The receptor comes from a man aged 30-40 years in good health. J is TRBJ1-3 and V is TRBV28, with D uncertain. DNA of the CDR3: TGTGCCAGCAGCTGGGGTTCTGGAAACACCATATATTTT. It is translated as CASSWGSGNTIYF.